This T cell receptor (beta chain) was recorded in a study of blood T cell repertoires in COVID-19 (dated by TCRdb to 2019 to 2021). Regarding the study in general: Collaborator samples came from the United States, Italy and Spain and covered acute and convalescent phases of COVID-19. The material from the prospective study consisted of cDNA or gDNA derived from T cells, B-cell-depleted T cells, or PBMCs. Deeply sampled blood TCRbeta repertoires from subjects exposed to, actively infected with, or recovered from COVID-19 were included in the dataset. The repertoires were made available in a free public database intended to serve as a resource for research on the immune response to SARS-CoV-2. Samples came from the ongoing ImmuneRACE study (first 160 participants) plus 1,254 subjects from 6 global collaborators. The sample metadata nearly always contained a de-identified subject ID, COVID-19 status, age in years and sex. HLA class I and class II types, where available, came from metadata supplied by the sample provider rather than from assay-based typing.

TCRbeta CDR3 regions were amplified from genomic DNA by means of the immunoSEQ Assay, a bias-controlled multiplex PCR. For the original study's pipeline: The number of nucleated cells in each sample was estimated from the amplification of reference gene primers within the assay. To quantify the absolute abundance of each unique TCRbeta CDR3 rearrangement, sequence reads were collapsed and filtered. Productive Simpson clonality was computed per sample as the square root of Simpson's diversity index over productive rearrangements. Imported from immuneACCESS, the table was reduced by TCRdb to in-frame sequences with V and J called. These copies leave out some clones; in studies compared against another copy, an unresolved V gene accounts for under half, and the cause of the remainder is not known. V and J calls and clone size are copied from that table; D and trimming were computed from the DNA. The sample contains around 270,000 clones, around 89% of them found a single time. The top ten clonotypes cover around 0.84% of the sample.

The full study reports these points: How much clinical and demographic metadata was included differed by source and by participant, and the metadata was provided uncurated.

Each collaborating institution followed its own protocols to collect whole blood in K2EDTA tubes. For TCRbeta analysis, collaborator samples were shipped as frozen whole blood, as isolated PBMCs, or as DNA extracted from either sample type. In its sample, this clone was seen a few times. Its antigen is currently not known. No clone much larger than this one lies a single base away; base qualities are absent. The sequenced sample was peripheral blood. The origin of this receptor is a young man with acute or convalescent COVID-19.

Here the CDR3 is given as CASSLDRVNYGYTF. The nucleotide sequence is given as TGCGCCAGCAGCTTGGATCGGGTTAACTATGGCTACACCTTC. The V gene is TRBV5-1 and the J gene is TRBJ1-2, with the D gene call left open. V lost 0 bases and J lost 1 base; the stretch between them is 7 bases long. Sequences SGHRS (CDR1) and YFSETQ (CDR2) are obtained from the germline V gene. From its cysteine to its phenylalanine, the CDR3 spans 14 amino acids. Solely the CDR3 DNA is kept, with 42 bases framed from the first base.